This entry concerns a single T cell receptor beta chain. These data are taken from a study of blood T cell repertoires in COVID-19. Study details: From the United States, Italy and Spain came samples of acute and convalescent COVID-19. The analysed material was cDNA or gDNA that came from T cells, B-cell-depleted T cells, or PBMCs.

Per the original methods: Amplified reference gene primers provided the basis for estimating nucleated cell counts. Using immunoSEQ multiplex PCR, the repertoire was profiled, and TCRdb retains in-frame clones only, with some absent. The D gene and trimming were derived from the DNA, and the V and J assignments and clone size from that table. The table includes about 93,000 clones, 90% detected once. Per the germline V gene, CDR1 is SGHKS and CDR2 is YYEKEE (reference sequence). J gave up 0 bases and V 4 bases, and 3 bases lay outside the gene matches. The CDR3 is made up of 15 amino acids. This chain joins TRBV5-5 and TRBJ2-7, with 11 bases identical to TRBD2. This clonotype was sampled from a human donor with active COVID-19. The donor label of this sample is uncertain. Sequenced: peripheral blood. The CDR3 bases are TGTGCCAGCAGCCAAACTAGCGGGAGCTCCTACGAGCAGTACTTC. This translates into CASSQTSGSSYEQYF.